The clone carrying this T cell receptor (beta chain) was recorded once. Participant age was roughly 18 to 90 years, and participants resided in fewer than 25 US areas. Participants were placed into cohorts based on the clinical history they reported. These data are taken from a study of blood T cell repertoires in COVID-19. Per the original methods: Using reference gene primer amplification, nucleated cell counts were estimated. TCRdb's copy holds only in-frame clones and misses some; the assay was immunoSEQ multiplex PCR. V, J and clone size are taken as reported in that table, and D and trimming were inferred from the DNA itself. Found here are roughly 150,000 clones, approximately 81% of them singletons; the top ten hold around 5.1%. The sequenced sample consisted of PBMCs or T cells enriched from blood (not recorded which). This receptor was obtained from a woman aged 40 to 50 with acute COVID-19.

DNA of the CDR3: TGTGCCAGCAGCTTAAGTTCGACAGGGAACTATGGCTACACCTTC. Its translation is CASSLSSTGNYGYTF. The rearrangement links TRBV11-1 to TRBJ1-2, with TRBD1 matching over 7 bases. Germline V gives CDR1 SGHAT, CDR2 FQDESV (reference sequence). The CDR3 runs 15 residues. Trimming removed 2 bases from V and 2 bases from J; junction bases left unmatched: 5. Supplemented by reference TRBV11-1 and TRBJ1-2, the full variable domain reads EAEVAQSPRYKITEKSQAVAFWCDPISGHATLYWYRQILGQGPELLVQFQDESVVDDSQLPKDRFSAERLKGVDSTLKIQPAELGDSAMYLCASSLSSTGNYGYTFGSGTRLTVV.